This T cell receptor beta chain was recorded in a study of Ad26.COV2.S vaccination and SARS-CoV-2 variants. Study results and limitations: Vaccine and placebo groups showed comparable non-spike TCR breadth. Substantial breadth in spike-specific CD8+ and CD4+ T cell responses was reportedly seen after vaccination.

Germline assignment: CDR1 LGHNA and CDR2 YSLEER. This CDR3 has 14 residues. Deletions cut 0 bases from V and 5 bases from J, with 8 bases between. Profiled with immunoSEQ multiplex PCR; TCRdb holds only in-frame clones, not every one. The sample lists approximately 350,000 clones, roughly 91% seen once, with roughly 3.2% in the top ten. Of note for this clone: The target antigen is unknown.

The treatment is: around 19 received Ad26.COV2.S at low or high dose, single or two shots; five or six received placebo; per-sample allocation not given. The study sampled participants on day 63 after the first vaccine or placebo injection. Based in Boston, the donor was an adult of 18-55 years. The source of this sequence is a person aged 18-65 years who received the Ad26.COV2.S COVID-19 vaccine or a placebo. This chain joins TRBV4-3 and TRBJ2-1; no definite D call. This specimen was peripheral blood, taken in a trial of Ad26.COV2.S vaccine versus placebo. The CDR3 loop is CASSQEGINNEQFF. The CDR3 DNA sequence: TGCGCCAGCAGCCAAGAAGGCATCAACAATGAGCAGTTCTTC.